This T cell receptor beta chain was retrieved from a study of blood T cell repertoires in COVID-19. TCRdb keeps only in-frame clones here, not all; method: immunoSEQ multiplex PCR. The sample includes roughly 240,000 clones, about nine tenths of them seen just once. The germline V gene encodes CDR1 MNHEY and CDR2 SVGAGI. The CDR3 consists of 15 residues. V dropped 2 bases and J dropped 8 bases, with 15 bases sitting between them. Recruits, aged about 18 to 100 years, lived in roughly 22 US areas. This rearrangement joins TRBV6-5 to TRBJ1-4, with TRBD1 as a possible D gene (6 bases). The sample was PBMCs or T cells enriched from blood (not recorded which). The receptor comes from a woman aged 35 to 49 with acute COVID-19. The DNA for the CDR3 is TGTGCCAGCAGTTACCTAACAGGGAGAGGGGAAAAACTGTTTTTT. Protein sequence: CASSYLTGRGEKLFF.